The T cell receptor beta chain described here comes from a study of control samples from healthy donors and cancer patients. Method: immunoSEQ multiplex PCR; TCRdb's copy keeps in-frame clones and lacks some. The data show 100,000 or so clones, roughly 91% seen once. This CDR3 region has 18 residues. Germline V gene sequence: CDR1 SGHTA, CDR2 FQGNSA. V lost 5 bases, J lost 9 bases, and 18 bases stayed unmatched. This clone was counted a single time. This chain links TRBV7-2 with TRBJ2-1; 11 bases align to TRBD1. Sequencing was done on a sample of blood. The origin of this receptor is a man aged 25 to 40 in good health. CDR3 protein: CASSETTLGTGGIAEQFF. In nucleotides, the CDR3 is TGTGCCAGCAGCGAAACCACACTCGGGACAGGGGGAATTGCTGAGCAGTTCTTC.